The clone carrying this T cell receptor beta chain came up many times. Its antigen is as yet unknown. TCRdb independently ran MiXCR on the 5' RACE reads; one entry per CDR3 protein. The table lists about 64,000 distinct CDR3 sequences, 6.2% of them singletons. This sample stems from a study of CD8 T cells in ankylosing spondylitis. Study results and limitations: There were earlier reports of some motif variants in reactive arthritis synovial fluid and blood. Seemingly distinctive of ankylosing spondylitis blood was a TCR beta motif formed by eight highly homologous variants.

The V and J ends lost 4 bases and 2 bases respectively, with 8 bases between them. The CDR3 sequence is 13 residues long. Per germline, CDR1 GTSNPN and CDR2 SVGIG (reference sequence). The sequence was obtained from a male donor with ankylosing spondylitis. J is TRBJ2-2 and V is TRBV30; D might be TRBD1 (6 bases). Material for sequencing was synovial fluid, either unsorted or a sorted T cell fraction (not recorded which). The CDR3 spells CAWTGANTGELFF. The CDR3 DNA reads as TGTGCCTGGACAGGGGCCAACACCGGGGAGCTGTTTTTT.